These T cell receptor beta chains were read from a single sample in a study of T cell changes during pregnancy in multiple sclerosis. The data were produced by immunoSEQ multiplex PCR, yet TCRdb's version contains in-frame clones alone and is incomplete. The table has some 39,000 clones, around 91% seen once; the top ten hold approximately 0.67%. This material consisted of CD4+ T cells from peripheral blood mononuclear cells, taken in the second trimester of pregnancy. All receptors come from a female donor in good health, enrolled as a control in a pregnancy study. CDR3s include the opening cysteine and the closing phenylalanine or tryptophan. D genes are given only for firm matches. Only part of the rows carry a size: once, few, many, or a class if the clone is expanded.

v_gene	abundance	j_gene	d_gene	CDR3nt	CDR3aa
TRBV5-1	NA	TRBJ1-1	NA	TGCGCCAGCAGCTTGAGCCTAGAATCTGAAGCTTTCTTT	CASSLSLESEAFF
TRBV25-1	NA	TRBJ1-3	NA	TGTGCCAGCAGTTTACAGGGAAGTGGAAACACCATATATTTT	CASSLQGSGNTIYF
TRBV7-9	NA	TRBJ1-2	NA	TGTGCCAGCAGCTCGGGATGGGTGTCGTCGGTTCGTGGCTACACCTTC	CASSSGWVSSVRGYTF
TRBV5-5	NA	TRBJ2-1	TRBD2	TGTGCCAGCAGCTTGGCGGCTAGCGGGGGCTACAATGAGCAGTTCTTC	CASSLAASGGYNEQFF
TRBV11-1	NA	TRBJ2-5	NA	TGTGCCAGCAGCTCAGTTGGCGGGGAAGAGACCCAGTACTTC	CASSSVGGEETQYF
TRBV4-2	NA	TRBJ1-1	NA	TGTGCCAGCCGAGAGAACACTGAAGCTTTCTTT	CASRENTEAFF
TRBV18	NA	TRBJ1-2	TRBD1	TGTGCCAGCTCACCGGCAAGGGGGCCGGCGTATGGCTACACCTTC	CASSPARGPAYGYTF
TRBV5-4	NA	TRBJ1-3	NA	TGTGCCAGCAGCTTGATGCAGGGAAACACCATATATTTT	CASSLMQGNTIYF
TRBV15	NA	TRBJ2-5	TRBD2	TGTGCCACCAGCAGAGACCCGGGGGGAGAGACCCAGTACTTC	CATSRDPGGETQYF
TRBV9	once	TRBJ1-2	TRBD1	TGTGCCAGCAGCGTAGGAGGGACAGGGCCTTCCTATGGCTACACCTTC	CASSVGGTGPSYGYTF
TRBV7-9	NA	TRBJ1-3	TRBD1	TGTGCCAGTATAAAGACAGGGCCGAAAGGAAACACCATATATTTT	CASIKTGPKGNTIYF
TRBV4-3	NA	TRBJ1-4	NA	TGCGCCAGCAGCCAGAGGCCGATCCCAGGGGCGGGTGAAAAACTGTTTTTT	CASSQRPIPGAGEKLFF
TRBV6-6	NA	TRBJ2-1	NA	TGTGCCAGCAGTACTCGGGACACACCCAAAAACAATGAGCAGTTCTTC	CASSTRDTPKNNEQFF
TRBV5-1	NA	TRBJ1-2	TRBD1	TGCGCCAGCGCTCAAACAGGGGAACCTTCCTATGGCTACACCTTC	CASAQTGEPSYGYTF
TRBV7-3	NA	TRBJ2-3	NA	TGTGCCAGCAGCTTAACGGGCGGGAGCACAGATACGCAGTATTTT	CASSLTGGSTDTQYF
TRBV28	few	TRBJ2-5	TRBD1	TGTGCCAGCAGTCCAACGGACAGGTTTGAGACCCAGTACTTC	CASSPTDRFETQYF